This record concerns one TCR beta chain sequence. No cognate antigen has been identified for it. No base-level quality is on record; no much larger clone is a single base apart. From each donor, a single peripheral blood sample of around 120 mL on average was drawn into heparinised tubes. A BD FACSAria II and a panel including CD45RO, CCR7, CD25, CD127, CD95 and CD27 were used to sort naive, central memory, regulatory and stem cell-like memory CD4+ T cells. A purity above 98% was achieved for all sorted populations. Right away, PBMCs were isolated by Lymphoprep density gradient centrifugation and were stained directly, with no culture step. So that batch effects would be minimized, each experiment stained and sorted samples in pairs, pairing one healthy donor with one patient. The sample is drawn from a study of beta chain features in type 1 diabetes (dated by TCRdb to 2017 to 2018). As for the study more broadly: Mean age, gender distribution, total cell number and subset yield did not differ between patients and healthy donors. A total of roughly 100 million sorted cells were examined across all samples, and the number of cells per subset was strongly correlated with RNA yield. In the study, recently diagnosed type 1 diabetes patients and matched healthy donors were compared on the TCRB repertoires of their sorted circulating CD4+ T cell subsets. Whereas all 30 or so donors provided naive and central memory subsets, regulatory and stem cell-like memory subsets were isolated from just 8 patients and about eight healthy donors. Beyond this particular receptor, the publication reports: Type 1 diabetes patients showed a moderate but significant shortening of TCRB CDR3 length in all four CD4+ subsets. Only small numbers of individuals were included in the HLA sub-analyses, which left unresolved whether HLA type had any influence on TCRB rearrangement. Fewer insertions and more nucleotide deletions at VDJ recombination sites were observed in patients with type 1 diabetes, implying thymic rearrangement abnormalities. Shorter templates might be favored by PCR, yet because patient and control samples were amplified and corrected together, any such skew would affect both groups equally. Because cDNA was sequenced instead of genomic DNA, activated cells with high expression could be over-represented, although the groups did not differ in activation or CD3 levels. Naive, central memory and regulatory TCRB repertoires appeared more similar among patients than among healthy donors.

Unmatched junction bases come to 9, with V trimmed by 4 bases and J by 3 bases. From a lookup of the germline V gene (reference sequence), CDR1 and CDR2 are SGHNT and YYREEE. From its cysteine to its phenylalanine, the CDR3 spans 15 amino acids. Just CDR3 DNA is preserved here, 45 bases in frame from base 1. The entire isolated RNA was reverse transcribed using the High Capacity cDNA Reverse Transcription Kit, and thus expressed TCRB transcripts were sequenced. Deep immunoSEQ sequencing was performed on naive, central memory and regulatory T cell samples, with an average of approximately 3.9 million total reads per sample. Sorted cells were lysed in RLT buffer, and RNA was extracted using DNase-treated RNeasy Micro or Mini kits according to cell number. To prevent cross-contamination, each cell subset was processed individually, whereas patient and healthy donor samples were processed jointly. The immunoSEQ multiplex PCR was used to amplify TCRB sequences from cDNA, yielding 87-bp fragments that span the CDR3 region. Sequencing of the amplicons was done on the Illumina HiSeq platform. Under the source paper's analysis protocol: PCR bias was corrected computationally using synthetic template baselines, and reads within Hamming distance 2 were collapsed, with unmergeable singletons discarded. By aligning reads against IMGT, V, D and J genes, CDR3 length, and insertions or deletions at six rearrangement sites were assigned. Within each subset, clonotype counts were normalized to sorted cell number, and only after that were true diversity and Gini coefficients computed with the tcR R package. The overlap coefficient, calculated on TCRB nucleotide sequences, was used to quantify repertoire sharing. Out-of-frame TCRB sequences from naive cells were analyzed as a proxy for the pre-selection repertoire. TCRdb's version of the immuneACCESS table is confined to in-frame rearrangements and falls short of the full clone set. An unresolved V gene accounts for under half of the shortfall where checked; the remainder is of unknown origin. Clonal size and the V and J genes are those of that table, whereas D and trimming came from the DNA. This sample comprises about 620,000 clones, roughly 15% of them detected only once. About 0.097% of the sample lies in the top ten.

This chain is built from TRBV5-4 and TRBJ1-2; TRBD1 aligns with 7 central bases. Sequencing was carried out using naive CD4+ T cells from blood. In light of the paper, this sample's cell subset or site label describes: true naive CD4+ T cells. This receptor was identified in a man younger than 35 in good health. The nucleotide sequence reads as follows: TGTGCCAGCAGCCCCGACAGGGACCAATACTATGGCTACACCTTC. Its coded protein is CASSPDRDQYYGYTF. The variable domain in full, with residues beyond the CDR3 obtained from the reference TRBV5-4 and TRBJ1-2 genes, is ETGVTQSPTHLIKTRGQQVTLRCSSQSGHNTVSWYQQALGQGPQFIFQYYREEENGRGNFPPRFSGLQFPNYSSELNVNALELDDSALYLCASSPDRDQYYGYTFGSGTRLTVV.